This entry features one TCR beta chain sequence. The data derive from a study of blood T cells in healthy people across ages. In the study overall: About one barcoded TCR beta cDNA was captured per two T cells.

Using a J-beta primer mix together with a sample-barcoded 5' primer, a second PCR was run for about 7 to 12 cycles. One entry per CDR3 protein, called by TCRdb with MiXCR from the 5' RACE reads. Of about 970,000 distinct CDR3 sequences in the sample, roughly half were seen once. The source is a woman aged 55-75 years in good health. Sequences were obtained from blood.

In DNA, the CDR3 is TGTGCCAGCATCGAAACCGGGACAGGTTACGAGCAGTACTTC. Translated: CASIETGTGYEQYF. V and J are TRBV6-2 or TRBV6-3 and TRBJ2-7, with 8 bases that match TRBD1. With 7 bases clipped from V and 4 bases from J, the junction kept 9 bases outside the gene matches. Germline CDR1 reads MNHEY; CDR2 reads SVGEGT. The CDR3 is 14 amino acids.